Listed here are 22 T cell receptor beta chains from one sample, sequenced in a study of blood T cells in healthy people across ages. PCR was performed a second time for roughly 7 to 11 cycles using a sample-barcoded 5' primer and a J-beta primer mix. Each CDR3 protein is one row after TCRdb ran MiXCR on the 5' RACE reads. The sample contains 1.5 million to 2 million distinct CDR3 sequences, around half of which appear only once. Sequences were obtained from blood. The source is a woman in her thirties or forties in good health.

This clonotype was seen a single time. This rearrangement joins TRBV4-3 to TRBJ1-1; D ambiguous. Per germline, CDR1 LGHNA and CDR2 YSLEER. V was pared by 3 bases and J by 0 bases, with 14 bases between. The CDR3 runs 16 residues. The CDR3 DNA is TGCGCCAGCAGCCACTCGGGAGCCGGAGTGAACACTGAAGCTTTCTTT. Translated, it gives CASSHSGAGVNTEAFF.

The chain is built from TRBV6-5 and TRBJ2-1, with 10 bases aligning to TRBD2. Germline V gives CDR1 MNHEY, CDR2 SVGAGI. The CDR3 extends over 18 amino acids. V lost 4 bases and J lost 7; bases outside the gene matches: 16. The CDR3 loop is CASSSTPLSGGEGNEQFF. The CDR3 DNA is TGTGCCAGCAGTTCCACCCCACTAAGCGGGGGGGAAGGGAATGAGCAGTTCTTC.

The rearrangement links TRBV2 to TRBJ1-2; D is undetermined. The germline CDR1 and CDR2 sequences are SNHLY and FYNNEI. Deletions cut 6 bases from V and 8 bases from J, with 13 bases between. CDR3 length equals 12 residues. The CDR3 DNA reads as TGTGCCAGCAGCGCGACGGCTGGGGGCTACACCTTC. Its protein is CASSATAGGYTF.

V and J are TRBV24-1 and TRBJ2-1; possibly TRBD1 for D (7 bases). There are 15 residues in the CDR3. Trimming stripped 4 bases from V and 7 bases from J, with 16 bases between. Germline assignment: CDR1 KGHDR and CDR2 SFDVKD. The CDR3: CATSEEGAGRNEQFF. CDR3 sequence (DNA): TGTGCCACCAGTGAGGAGGGGGCGGGTAGGAATGAGCAGTTCTTC.

In DNA, the CDR3 is TGTGCCAGCAGTTCCGACAGGGATGTAGATAATTCACCCCTCCACTTT. Translation gives CASSSDRDVDNSPLHF. The chain employs TRBV7-9 and TRBJ1-6; the match to TRBD1 covers 7 bases. J lost 5 bases, V lost 6 bases, and 10 bases had no gene match. The CDR3 length is 16 residues. The germline CDR1 and CDR2 sequences are SEHNR and FQNEAQ (reference sequence).

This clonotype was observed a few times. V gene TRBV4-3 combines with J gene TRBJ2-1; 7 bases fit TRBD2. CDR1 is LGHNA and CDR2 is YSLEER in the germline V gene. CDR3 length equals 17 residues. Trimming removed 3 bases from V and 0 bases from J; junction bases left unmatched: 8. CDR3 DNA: TGCGCCAGCAGCCAGGGGGAGGGCTATAGCTCCTACAATGAGCAGTTCTTC. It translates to CASSQGEGYSSYNEQFF.

The CDR3 loop is CASKAGTSANYGYTF. The DNA for the CDR3 is TGTGCCAGCAAAGCAGGAACCTCAGCTAACTATGGCTACACCTTC. The chain has TRBV27 and TRBJ1-2; no reliable D call. The CDR3 is 15 residues long. Germline CDR1 is MNHEY and CDR2 is SMNVEV (reference sequence). V lost 7 bases and J 0 bases, leaving 15 bases between the germline ends.

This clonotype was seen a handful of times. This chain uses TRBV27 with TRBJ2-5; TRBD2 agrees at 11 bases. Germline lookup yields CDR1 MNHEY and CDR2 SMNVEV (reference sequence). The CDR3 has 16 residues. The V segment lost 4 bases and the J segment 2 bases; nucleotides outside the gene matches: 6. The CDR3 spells CASSSKLAGEQETQYF. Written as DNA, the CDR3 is TGTGCCAGCAGTTCCAAACTAGCGGGGGAGCAAGAGACCCAGTACTTC.

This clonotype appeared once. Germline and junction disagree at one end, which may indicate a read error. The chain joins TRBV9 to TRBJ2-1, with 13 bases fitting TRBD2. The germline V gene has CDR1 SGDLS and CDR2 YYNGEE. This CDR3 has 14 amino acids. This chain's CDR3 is CACSVGLAGSEQFF. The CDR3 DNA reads TGTGCCTGCAGCGTGGGACTAGCGGGGAGTGAGCAGTTCTTC.

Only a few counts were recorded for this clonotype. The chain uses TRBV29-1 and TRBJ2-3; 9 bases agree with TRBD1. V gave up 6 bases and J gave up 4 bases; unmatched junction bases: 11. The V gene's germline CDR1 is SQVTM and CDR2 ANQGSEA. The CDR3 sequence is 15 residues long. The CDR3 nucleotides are TGCAGCGTGGCTCCCGGGACAGGGTGGGCAGATACGCAGTATTTT. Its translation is CSVAPGTGWADTQYF.

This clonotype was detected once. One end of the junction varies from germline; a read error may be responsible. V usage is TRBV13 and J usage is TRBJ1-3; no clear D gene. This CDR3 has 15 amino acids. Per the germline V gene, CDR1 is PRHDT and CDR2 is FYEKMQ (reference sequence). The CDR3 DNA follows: TGCGCCAGCAGCTTTGGGGTGCTGGCTGGAAACACCACATATTTT. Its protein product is CASSFGVLAGNTTYF.

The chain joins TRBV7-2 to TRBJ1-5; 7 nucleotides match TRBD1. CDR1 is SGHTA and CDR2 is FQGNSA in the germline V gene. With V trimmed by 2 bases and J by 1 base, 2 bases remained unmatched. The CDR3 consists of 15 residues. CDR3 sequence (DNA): TGTGCCAGCAGCTTACGAGGGGGCAGCAATCAGCCCCAGCATTTT. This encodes CASSLRGGSNQPQHF.

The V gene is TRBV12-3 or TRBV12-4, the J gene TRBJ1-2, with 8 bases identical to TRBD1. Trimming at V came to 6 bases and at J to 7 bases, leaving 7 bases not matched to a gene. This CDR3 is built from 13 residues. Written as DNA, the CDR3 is TGTGCCAGCAGGAGGACAGGGACCCCTGGCTACACCTTC. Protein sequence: CASRRTGTPGYTF.

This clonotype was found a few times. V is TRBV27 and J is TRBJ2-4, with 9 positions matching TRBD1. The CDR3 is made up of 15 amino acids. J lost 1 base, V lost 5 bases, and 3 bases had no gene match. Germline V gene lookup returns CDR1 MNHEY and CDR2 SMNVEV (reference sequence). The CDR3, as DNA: TGTGCCAGCAGTCGGGACAGGGTGGCCAAAAACATTCAGTACTTC. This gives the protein CASSRDRVAKNIQYF.

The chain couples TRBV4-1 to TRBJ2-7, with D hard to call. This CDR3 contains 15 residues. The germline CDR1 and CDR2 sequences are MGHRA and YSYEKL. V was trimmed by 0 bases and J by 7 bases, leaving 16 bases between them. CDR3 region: CASSQDLGSYNEQYF. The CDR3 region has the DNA TGCGCCAGCAGCCAAGATCTAGGCAGCTACAATGAGCAGTACTTC.

This CDR3 reads CASSLGTVHNSPLHF. In nucleotides, the CDR3 is TGTGCCAGCAGCTTGGGGACAGTACACAATTCACCCCTCCACTTT. The chain carries TRBV7-9 and TRBJ1-6; the match to TRBD1 covers 7 bases. This CDR3 is built from 15 residues. Unmatched junction bases numbered 6, after V lost 3 bases and J lost 7 bases. In germline, CDR1 is SEHNR, CDR2 FQNEAQ (reference sequence).

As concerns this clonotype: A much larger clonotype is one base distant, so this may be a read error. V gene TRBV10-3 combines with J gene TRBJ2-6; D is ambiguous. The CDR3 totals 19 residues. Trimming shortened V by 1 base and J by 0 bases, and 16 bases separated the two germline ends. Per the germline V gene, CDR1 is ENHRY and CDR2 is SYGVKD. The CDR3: CAISEWRWSANSGANVLTF. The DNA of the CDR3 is TGTGCCATCAGTGAGTGGAGATGGTCCGCCAACTCTGGGGCCAACGTCCTGACTTTC.

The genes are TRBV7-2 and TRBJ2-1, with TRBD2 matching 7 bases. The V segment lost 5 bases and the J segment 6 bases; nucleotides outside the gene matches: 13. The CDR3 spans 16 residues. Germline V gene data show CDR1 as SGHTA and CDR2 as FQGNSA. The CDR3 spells CASSLRGLREGNEQFF. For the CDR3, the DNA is TGTGCCAGCAGCCTACGAGGTCTAAGGGAGGGCAATGAGCAGTTCTTC.

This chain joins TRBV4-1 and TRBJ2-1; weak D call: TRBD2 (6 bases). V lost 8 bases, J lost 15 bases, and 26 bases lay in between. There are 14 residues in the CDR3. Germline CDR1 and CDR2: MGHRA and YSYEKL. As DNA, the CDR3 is TGCGCCAGCGCTAGGCAACGGGACTCAAAAAGTCGGTTCTTC. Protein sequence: CASARQRDSKSRFF.

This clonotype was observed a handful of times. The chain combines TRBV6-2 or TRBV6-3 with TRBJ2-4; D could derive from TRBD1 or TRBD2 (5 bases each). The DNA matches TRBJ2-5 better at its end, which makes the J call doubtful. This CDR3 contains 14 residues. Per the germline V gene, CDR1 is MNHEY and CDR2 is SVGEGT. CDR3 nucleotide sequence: TGTGCCAGCAGTTACCGAGGGACCTCTGAGACCCAGTACTTC. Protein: CASSYRGTSETQYF.

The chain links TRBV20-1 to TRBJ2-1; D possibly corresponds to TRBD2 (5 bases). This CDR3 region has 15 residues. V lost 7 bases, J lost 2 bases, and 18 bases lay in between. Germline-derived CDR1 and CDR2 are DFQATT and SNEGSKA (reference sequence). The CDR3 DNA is TGCAGTGAAGGTTACGGGGTGACCCCCTACAATGAGCAGTTCTTC. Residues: CSEGYGVTPYNEQFF.

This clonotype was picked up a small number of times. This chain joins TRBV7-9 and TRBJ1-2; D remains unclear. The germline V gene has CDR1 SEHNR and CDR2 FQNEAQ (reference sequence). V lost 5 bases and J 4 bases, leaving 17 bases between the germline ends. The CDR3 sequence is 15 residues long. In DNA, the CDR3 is TGTGCCAGCAGCCAAGGAGAGGACGGATCCTATGGCTACACCTTC. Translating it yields CASSQGEDGSYGYTF.